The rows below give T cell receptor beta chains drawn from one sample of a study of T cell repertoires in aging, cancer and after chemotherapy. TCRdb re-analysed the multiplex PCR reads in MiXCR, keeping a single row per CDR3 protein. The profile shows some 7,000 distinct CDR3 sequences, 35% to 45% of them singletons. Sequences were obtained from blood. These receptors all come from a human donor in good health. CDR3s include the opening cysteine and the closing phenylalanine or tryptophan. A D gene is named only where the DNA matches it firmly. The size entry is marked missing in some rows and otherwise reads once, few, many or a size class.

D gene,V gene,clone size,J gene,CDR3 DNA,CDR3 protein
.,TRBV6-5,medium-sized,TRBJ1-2,TGTGCCAGCACCCGTTACAGTGGCTATGGCTACACCTTC,CASTRYSGYGYTF
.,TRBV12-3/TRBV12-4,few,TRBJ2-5,TGTGCCAGCAGTTCCGGGACGGTCCAAGAGACCCAGTACTTC,CASSSGTVQETQYF
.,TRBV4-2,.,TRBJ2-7,TGCGCCAGCAGCCAAGCCTCACTCGGGGACGAGCAGTACTTC,CASSQASLGDEQYF
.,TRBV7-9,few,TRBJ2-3,TGTGCCAGCAGCTTAGCGGGGACTAGCACAGATACGCAGTATTTT,CASSLAGTSTDTQYF
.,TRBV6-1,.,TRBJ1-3,TGTGCCACTCTCCCTCGGGGGCGGCGGGGAAACACCATATATTTT,CATLPRGRRGNTIYF
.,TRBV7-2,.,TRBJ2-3,TGTGCCAGCAGCCCCCTTGATACGCAGTATTTT,CASSPLDTQYF
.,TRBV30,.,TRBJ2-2,TGTGCCTGGGACCCGTTACCCCTTTACACCGGGGAGCTGTTTTTT,CAWDPLPLYTGELFF
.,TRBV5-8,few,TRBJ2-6,TGTGCCAGCAGCTTGACAGGGTCTTACTCTGGGGCCAACGTCCTGACTTTC,CASSLTGSYSGANVLTF
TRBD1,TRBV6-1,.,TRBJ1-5,TGTGCCAGCAGCGATCAGGGGGCTACCAATCAGCCCCAGCATTTT,CASSDQGATNQPQHF
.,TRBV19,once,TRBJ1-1,TGTGCCAGTAGTATAGCAGGGGACGGTTACACTGAAGCTTTCTTT,CASSIAGDGYTEAFF
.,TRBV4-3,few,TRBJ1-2,TGCGCCAGCAGCCAGTCCCGGACAGCCACTAACTATGGCTACACCTTC,CASSQSRTATNYGYTF
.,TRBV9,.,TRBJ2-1,TGTGCCAGCAGCGGGATCGAGCAGTTCTTC,CASSGIEQFF
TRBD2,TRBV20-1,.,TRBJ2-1,TGCAGTGCTAGCCTAGCGGGGGTGAGGAATGAGCAGTTCTTC,CSASLAGVRNEQFF
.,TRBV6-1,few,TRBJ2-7,TGTGCCAGCAGTGAGGGACAAGGGGTCACCTACGAGCAGTACTTC,CASSEGQGVTYEQYF
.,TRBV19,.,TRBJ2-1,TGTGCCAGTAGTATTGGGGGCCCAATATACAATGAGCAGTTCTTC,CASSIGGPIYNEQFF
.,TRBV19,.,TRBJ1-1,TGTGCCAGTAGTATAGGGGCCTACACTGAAGCTTTCTTT,CASSIGAYTEAFF
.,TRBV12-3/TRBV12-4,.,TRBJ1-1,TGTGCCAGCAGCATAGGGGGTTTTGGCACTGAAGCTTTCTTT,CASSIGGFGTEAFF
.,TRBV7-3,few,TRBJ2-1,TGTGCCAGCAGCTTAAGTGGACAAGAGGGCAATGAGCAGTTCTTC,CASSLSGQEGNEQFF
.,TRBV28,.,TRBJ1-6,TGTGCCAGCAGTACTCACAGGGATGGTTCACCCCTCCACTTT,CASSTHRDGSPLHF